Following are 20 T cell receptor beta chains from one sample sequenced in a study of PD-L1 blockade in urothelial cancer. Sequenced by immunoSEQ multiplex PCR; TCRdb stores in-frame clones only, minus some. The sample consists of some 67,000 clones, roughly nine tenths of them appearing once. The source material was PBMCs, sampled around atezolizumab (anti-PD-L1) treatment. These receptor sequences come from a man between 60 and 75 years old with urothelial cancer.

Concerning this clone: The sample has other DNA sequences that encode this CDR3 too. This rearrangement joins TRBV5-1 to TRBJ1-1; D is ambiguous. Trimming took off 1 base at V and 0 bases at J, with 7 bases between the two ends. Looked up from germline, CDR1 is SGHRS and CDR2 is YFSETQ. The CDR3 spans 14 residues. CDR3: CASSLSPVNTEAFF. The CDR3 coding sequence is TGCGCCAGCAGCTTGTCTCCAGTGAACACTGAAGCTTTCTTT.

The chain joins TRBV9 to TRBJ2-3, with 9 bases matching TRBD2. J gave up 5 bases and V 2 bases, and 12 bases lay outside the gene matches. Germline loops: CDR1 SGDLS, CDR2 YYNGEE. CDR3 length: 17 amino acids. DNA of the CDR3: TGTGCCAGCAGCGTTTTGTCCGGGACTAGCATGATAGATACGCAGTATTTT. Its protein product is CASSVLSGTSMIDTQYF.

V and J are TRBV4-2 and TRBJ2-3; D possibly corresponds to TRBD2 (6 bases). The CDR3 contains 18 residues. V dropped 3 bases and J dropped 0 bases, with 19 bases sitting between them. Per the germline V gene, CDR1 is LGHNA and CDR2 is YNFKEQ. CDR3 loop: CASSQDPQASASTDTQYF. The CDR3, as DNA: TGTGCCAGCAGCCAGGATCCCCAGGCTAGCGCAAGCACAGATACGCAGTATTTT.

This chain uses TRBV12-5 with TRBJ2-1; weak D call: TRBD1 (6 bases). This CDR3 contains 13 residues. V was trimmed by 6 bases and J by 6 bases, leaving 12 bases between them. Germline loops: CDR1 LGHNT, CDR2 FRNRAP. The CDR3 DNA reads TGTGCTAGTGGCCCACAACAGGGCAATGAGCAGTTCTTC. This gives the protein CASGPQQGNEQFF. The whole variable domain, filled in from reference TRBV12-5 and TRBJ2-1, reads DARVTQTPRHKVTEMGQEVTMRCQPILGHNTVFWYRQTMMQGLELLAYFRNRAPLDDSGMPKDRFSAEMPDATLATLKIQPSEPRDSAVYFCASGPQQGNEQFFGPGTRLTVL.

V is TRBV10-3 and J is TRBJ2-7; 7 nucleotides align to TRBD1. This CDR3 has 14 residues. The ends lost 5 bases at V and 2 bases at J; junction bases unmatched: 6. CDR1 and CDR2 (germline): ENHRY, SYGVKD. The CDR3 sequence is CAISPRGFPYEQYF. In DNA, the CDR3 is TGTGCCATCAGTCCCAGGGGGTTTCCCTACGAGCAGTACTTC.

This sequence joins TRBV6-1 and TRBJ1-4; 9 nucleotides line up with TRBD1. The CDR3 spans 15 residues. Germline CDR1 reads MNHNS; CDR2 reads SASEGT. V shed 4 bases, J shed 7 bases, and the junction held 7 bases outside the gene matches. The CDR3: CASSVTGTGLEKLFF. For the CDR3, the DNA is TGTGCCAGCAGTGTTACCGGGACAGGGCTTGAAAAACTGTTTTTT.

The chain links TRBV11-2 to TRBJ2-7, with unresolved D. This CDR3 has 15 amino acids. The germline V gene has CDR1 SGHAT and CDR2 FQNNGV. V was pared by 2 bases and J by 2 bases, with 13 bases between. CDR3: CASSLLVGTTYEQYF. CDR3 coding DNA: TGTGCCAGCAGCTTATTGGTAGGCACTACCTACGAGCAGTACTTC. Based on the CDR3 plus reference TRBV11-2 and TRBJ2-7, the full variable domain is EAGVAQSPRYKIIEKRQSVAFWCNPISGHATLYWYQQILGQGPKLLIQFQNNGVVDDSQLPKDRFSAERLKGVDSTLKIQPAKLEDSAVYLCASSLLVGTTYEQYFGPGTRLTVT.

The chain uses TRBV11-2 and TRBJ1-1, with a possible D match to TRBD1 (6 bases). The V end was cut by 0 bases, the J end by 1 base, with 9 bases between. The CDR3 sequence is 15 residues long. Germline-derived CDR1 and CDR2 are SGHAT and FQNNGV. In DNA, the CDR3 is TGTGCCAGCAGCTTAGATCAGGACAGGAACACTGAAGCTTTCTTT. This translates into CASSLDQDRNTEAFF.

In DNA form, the CDR3 reads TGTGCCAGCTCACCAAATGACGGCGGGAGGACAGATACGCAGTATTTT. Protein product: CASSPNDGGRTDTQYF. V and J are TRBV18 and TRBJ2-3; 8 nucleotides line up with TRBD2. This CDR3 is built from 16 residues. CDR1 is KGHSH and CDR2 is LQKENI in the germline V gene. V shed 2 bases, J shed 3 bases, and the junction held 7 bases outside the gene matches.

The chain links TRBV7-3 to TRBJ2-2; the D gene is possibly TRBD2 (6 bases). Trimming stripped 2 bases from V and 0 bases from J, with 10 bases between. Germline V gene lookup returns CDR1 SGHTA and CDR2 FQGTGA. The CDR3 is made up of 16 amino acids. CDR3 sequence reads: CASSLSPGANTGELFF. The CDR3 DNA is TGTGCCAGCAGCTTATCGCCGGGGGCGAACACCGGGGAGCTGTTTTTT.

This clone occurred a few times. This chain joins TRBV7-2 and TRBJ2-2; D is unresolved. CDR1 and CDR2 from the germline V gene are SGHTA and FQGNSA. The V gene lost 11 bases and the J gene lost 5 bases, with 9 bases spanning the gap. This CDR3 is 11 amino acids long. The CDR3 is CAEWYTGELFF. The CDR3 DNA follows: TGTGCCGAGTGGTATACCGGGGAGCTGTTTTTT. Full variable domain (missing parts from reference TRBV7-2 and TRBJ2-2): GAGVSQSPSNKVTEKGKDVELRCDPISGHTALYWYRQSLGQGLEFLIYFQGNSAPDKSGLPSDRFSAERTGGSVSTLTIQRTQQEDSAVYLCAEWYTGELFFGEGSRLTVL.

The chain has TRBV2 and TRBJ2-6, with D perhaps matching TRBD1 (5 bases). The CDR3 is 15 amino acids. Germline V gene lookup returns CDR1 SNHLY and CDR2 FYNNEI. V lost 4 bases and J 2 bases, leaving 9 bases between the germline ends. CDR3 loop: CASSVGVTGANVLTF. In DNA, the CDR3 is TGTGCCAGCAGTGTAGGGGTGACTGGGGCCAACGTCCTGACTTTC.

The chain couples TRBV14 to TRBJ2-7; 10 bases align to TRBD1. Losses at the gene ends were 4 bases for V and 7 bases for J; bases not matched to a gene: 7. Germline V gene data show CDR1 as SGHDN and CDR2 as FVKESK. The CDR3 contains 14 residues. CDR3 loop: CASSLGQGIREQYF. The DNA of the CDR3 is TGTGCCAGCAGCCTGGGACAGGGGATAAGAGAGCAGTACTTC.

Only one count was recorded for this clone. The J gene is TRBJ2-1, the V gene TRBV4-2; a possible D gene is TRBD2 (5 bases). Germline V CDR1 and CDR2: LGHNA, YNFKEQ. The CDR3 is 13 residues long. Trimming removed 0 bases from V and 7 bases from J, with 7 bases in between. The CDR3 sequence is CASSQDRDNEQFF. The CDR3 DNA follows: TGTGCCAGCAGCCAAGATCGGGATAATGAGCAGTTCTTC.

As concerns this clone: Other DNA sequences within the sample encode an identical CDR3. CDR3 nucleotides: TGTGCCAGTAGCCACAGGGAAAATAGCAATCAGCCCCAGCATTTT. Its protein is CASSHRENSNQPQHF. V gene TRBV2 combines with J gene TRBJ1-5; maybe TRBD1 (6 bases). Per the germline V gene, CDR1 is SNHLY and CDR2 is FYNNEI. The CDR3 is 15 residues long. V dropped 9 bases and J dropped 0 bases, with 15 bases sitting between them.

The chain employs TRBV30 and TRBJ2-7; D remains ambiguous. Between the trimmed V and J ends, which lost 0 bases and 2 bases, there was a span of 11 bases. This CDR3 region has 14 residues. Germline lookup yields CDR1 GTSNPN and CDR2 SVGIG (reference sequence). CDR3 loop: CAWSVQTATYEQYF. CDR3 in DNA: TGTGCCTGGAGTGTACAAACAGCCACCTACGAGCAGTACTTC.

The rearrangement joins TRBV10-1 to TRBJ2-4; possible D gene TRBD2, 7 bases. The CDR3 is 16 residues long. V dropped 2 bases and J dropped 8 bases, with 19 bases sitting between them. The germline gives CDR1 WNHNN, CDR2 SYGVQD (reference sequence). CDR3 sequence (DNA): TGCGCCAGCAGTGAGAAATATCACAGGGAGGGGGACATTCAGTACTTC. It yields the protein CASSEKYHREGDIQYF.

The chain is built from TRBV10-1 and TRBJ2-1, with D unresolved. V was clipped by 0 bases and J by 9 bases, with 6 bases between them. The length of the CDR3 is 12 residues. Germline V gene lookup returns CDR1 WNHNN and CDR2 SYGVQD (reference sequence). As DNA, the CDR3 is TGCGCCAGCAGTGAGTCGAGGTTTGAGCAGTTCTTC. It translates to CASSESRFEQFF.

This chain's CDR3 is CSVGSGRGDNEQFF. The CDR3 DNA sequence: TGCAGCGTGGGGAGCGGGAGAGGGGACAATGAGCAGTTCTTC. The chain uses TRBV29-1 and TRBJ2-1; 8 bases agree with TRBD2. This CDR3 is built from 14 residues. From germline, CDR1 is SQVTM and CDR2 ANQGSEA. With V trimmed by 6 bases and J by 5 bases, 9 bases remained unmatched.

The J gene is TRBJ2-7, the V gene TRBV2; D is unclear. Trimming took 4 bases from V and 0 from J, leaving 4 bases between them. This CDR3 is built from 12 residues. Germline V CDR1 and CDR2: SNHLY, FYNNEI. In DNA, the CDR3 is TGTGCCAGCAGTGTTAGCTCCTACGAGCAGTACTTC. It translates to CASSVSSYEQYF.